Listed here are 15 T cell receptor beta chains from one sample, sequenced in a study of early T cells in non-severe SARS-CoV-2 infection. TCRdb passed the 5' RACE reads through MiXCR, listing each CDR3 protein once. Among about 48,000 distinct CDR3 sequences listed, less than 15% were seen once. The specimen sequenced was whole blood. The receptor set was obtained from an adult who was a healthcare worker with PCR-confirmed SARS-CoV-2 infection or an uninfected control (not recorded which).

This clonotype was detected many times. The V gene is TRBV7-2, the J gene TRBJ2-1, with a weak D call TRBD2 (7 bases). Germline V CDR1 and CDR2: SGHTA, FQGNSA. The CDR3 runs to 15 residues. The germline V and J ends were trimmed by 0 bases and 3 bases, with 9 bases remaining between them. Written as DNA, the CDR3 is TGTGCCAGCAGCTTAGCGGGGGGGCGCTACAATGAGCAGTTCTTC. As protein: CASSLAGGRYNEQFF.

This clonotype was found many times. The V gene is TRBV6-5, the J gene TRBJ2-2; unclear D gene. Germline lookup yields CDR1 MNHEY and CDR2 SVGAGI. The CDR3 loop spans 15 amino acids. Between the trimmed V and J ends, which lost 0 bases and 4 bases, there was a span of 9 bases. The chain's CDR3 is CASSYSGGTTGELFF. CDR3 coding DNA: TGTGCCAGCAGTTACTCCGGCGGAACCACCGGGGAGCTGTTTTTT.

The chain carries TRBV2 and TRBJ1-1, with D perhaps matching TRBD1 (5 bases). Germline V gene data show CDR1 as SNHLY and CDR2 as FYNNEI. V lost 4 bases to trimming and J lost 1 base, with 10 bases between them. This CDR3 spans 14 amino acids. The DNA of the CDR3 is TGTGCCAGCAGTGGACAGCTAGGGAACACTGAAGCTTTCTTT. Residues: CASSGQLGNTEAFF.

The rearrangement joins TRBV5-1 to TRBJ1-2; 9 bases are a match to TRBD1. Germline V gene data show CDR1 as SGHRS and CDR2 as YFSETQ. The CDR3 sequence is 16 residues long. The J segment lost 2 bases and the V segment lost 1 base, leaving 6 bases of the junction unmatched. The CDR3, as DNA: TGCGCCAGCAGCTTGCACAGGGGGCTCAGGAACTATGGCTACACCTTC. It specifies CASSLHRGLRNYGYTF.

This clonotype has at least ten counts. The chain has TRBV3-1 and TRBJ1-1; D remains ambiguous. Germline CDR1 LGHDT, CDR2 YNNKEL (reference sequence). Between the trimmed V and J ends, which lost 1 base and 11 bases, there was a span of 14 bases. CDR3 length: 13 amino acids. The DNA of the CDR3 is TGTGCCAGCAGCCAAGGTACAGCGGCTGCCGCTTTCTTT. It yields the protein CASSQGTAAAAFF.

The J gene is TRBJ1-3, the V gene TRBV29-1; D is unresolved. Germline V gene data show CDR1 as SQVTM and CDR2 as ANQGSEA. Trimming left V 4 bases short and J 4 bases short, with 5 bases between. The CDR3 sequence is 11 residues long. The CDR3 nucleotides read TGCAGCGTTGGCACGGGAAACACCATATATTTT. As protein: CSVGTGNTIYF.

The J gene is TRBJ2-7, the V gene TRBV29-1; the D is unclear. Looked up from germline, CDR1 is SQVTM and CDR2 is ANQGSEA. The germline V and J ends were trimmed by 4 bases and 5 bases, with 6 bases remaining between them. CDR3 length equals 10 residues. CDR3 amino acids: CSVANNEQYF. In DNA, the CDR3 is TGCAGCGTTGCCAACAACGAGCAGTACTTC.

The rearrangement uses TRBV2 and TRBJ1-1, with D possibly TRBD1 on 5 matching bases. This CDR3 has 11 amino acids. The germline V and J ends were trimmed by 6 bases and 6 bases, with 8 bases remaining between them. Germline loops: CDR1 SNHLY, CDR2 FYNNEI. DNA for the CDR3: TGTGCCAGCAGAGACAGAGCTGAAGCTTTCTTT. Translated, it gives CASRDRAEAFF. Variable domain in full (rest from reference TRBV2 and TRBJ1-1): EPEVTQTPSHQVTQMGQEVILRCVPISNHLYFYWYRQILGQKVEFLVSFYNNEISEKSEIFDDQFSVERPDGSNFTLKIRSTKLEDSAMYFCASRDRAEAFFGQGTRLTVV.

The sample holds a few counts of this clonotype. The chain is built from TRBV29-1 and TRBJ1-1, with D unresolved. CDR1 SQVTM and CDR2 ANQGSEA come from the germline V gene. Trimming pared 1 base from V and 1 base from J, leaving 10 bases between. The CDR3 loop spans 14 amino acids. CDR3 coding DNA: TGCAGCGTTGAAGCGCCATACAGGAACACTGAAGCTTTCTTT. Protein sequence: CSVEAPYRNTEAFF.

In its sample, this clonotype was seen a few times. The CDR3, as DNA: TGTGCCAGCAGCCAATCCATGGGGTCACGGAGTTACGAGCAGTACTTC. It specifies CASSQSMGSRSYEQYF. The chain links TRBV4-2 to TRBJ2-7, with D unclear. Germline V lookup: CDR1 LGHNA, CDR2 YNFKEQ. The CDR3 is made up of 16 amino acids. Trimming took 2 bases from V and 4 from J, leaving 18 bases between them.

This rearrangement joins TRBV12-3 or TRBV12-4 to TRBJ1-5; 7 bases map to TRBD1. This CDR3 is 13 amino acids long. J gave up 2 bases and V 7 bases, and 2 bases lay outside the gene matches. CDR3 DNA: TGTGCCAGCAAGGGGGCTGGCAATCAGCCCCAGCATTTT. It encodes CASKGAGNQPQHF.

The chain recombines TRBV6-5 with TRBJ1-1, with unresolved D. The CDR3 spans 14 residues. V was pared by 10 bases and J by 1 base, with 16 bases between. Germline-derived CDR1 and CDR2 are MNHEY and SVGAGI. The CDR3 bases are TGTGCCACCCTGAGCCGGACGGGGAACACTGAAGCTTTCTTT. This codes for CATLSRTGNTEAFF.

At least ten counts were recorded for this clonotype. The chain has TRBV29-1 and TRBJ1-2; D is possibly TRBD1 (5 bases). The germline CDR1 and CDR2 sequences are SQVTM and ANQGSEA. The CDR3 length is 17 residues. V dropped 2 bases and J dropped 3 bases, with 22 bases sitting between them. The chain's CDR3 is CSVELGAVGYPYYGYTF. Written as DNA, the CDR3 is TGCAGCGTTGAACTTGGGGCCGTAGGGTACCCATACTATGGCTACACCTTC.

This clonotype was observed at least ten times. V is TRBV12-5 and J is TRBJ1-3; D uncertain. The CDR3 is made up of 15 amino acids. Trimming shortened V by 6 bases and J by 0 bases, and 12 bases separated the two germline ends. Germline V lookup: CDR1 LGHNT, CDR2 FRNRAP. CDR3 DNA: TGTGCTAGTGGCCCGCGACACCTCTCTGGAAACACCATATATTTT. It yields the protein CASGPRHLSGNTIYF.

This clonotype was seen just once. CDR3 amino acids: CASSDKASGISGYEQYF. CDR3 DNA sequence: TGCGCCAGCAGTGATAAGGCTAGCGGGATCTCAGGGTACGAGCAGTACTTC. V gene TRBV10-2 combines with J gene TRBJ2-7; the match to TRBD2 covers 9 bases. J lost 4 bases, V lost 3 bases, and 13 bases had no gene match. Germline V lookup: CDR1 WSHSY, CDR2 SAAADI. The CDR3 spans 17 residues.